Each of the 10 T cell receptor beta chains below was sequenced from the same sample in a study of vaccination and CD4 T cells after COVID-19. The Oncomine TCR Beta short-read assay sequenced DNA from cultured CD4+ T cells. TCRdb re-called the PCR reads with MiXCR, one entry per CDR3 protein. The sample contains about 23,000 distinct CDR3 sequences, 35% of which appear only once. These receptors' antigens are unknown. The time point denotes: late sampling 161 to 241 days after vaccination in a few convalescent patients. The treatment here: roughly ten-day PBMC culture with coronavirus spike peptide pools or control peptides (ViraFEST assay). The material was CD4+ T cells from blood, cultured in vitro, obtained about 7 months after SARS-CoV-2 vaccination. The receptor source for this set is a human donor who had recovered from COVID-19.

Only a few counts were recorded for this clonotype. The V gene is TRBV6-5, the J gene TRBJ2-7; D gene uncertain. The CDR3 is 12 amino acids. Germline values: CDR1 MNHEY, CDR2 SVGAGI. Trimming took 2 bases from V and 7 from J, leaving 9 bases between them. CDR3 nucleotide sequence: TGTGCCAGCAGTTACCGCCGGGTTGAGCAGTACTTC. It yields the protein CASSYRRVEQYF.

This clonotype was detected once. V usage is TRBV15 and J usage is TRBJ2-1, with D tentatively TRBD1 or TRBD2 (5 bases each). The CDR3 extends over 16 amino acids. CDR1 LNHNV and CDR2 YYDKDF come from the germline V gene (reference sequence). The germline V and J ends were trimmed by 5 bases and 6 bases, with 20 bases remaining between them. This CDR3 reads CATSSRTGPKGNEQFF. Here the CDR3 DNA reads TGTGCCACCAGCTCCCGTACGGGACCAAAGGGCAATGAGCAGTTCTTC.

This clonotype was counted a few times. The rearrangement links TRBV7-2 to TRBJ2-1; D is perhaps TRBD1 or TRBD2 (6 bases each). This CDR3 spans 16 amino acids. Looked up from germline, CDR1 is SGHTA and CDR2 is FQGNSA. V was pared by 2 bases and J by 9 bases, with 20 bases between. This CDR3 is CASSLFRGRVPGEQFF. As DNA, the CDR3 is TGTGCCAGCAGCTTATTTCGGGGGCGCGTCCCAGGTGAGCAGTTCTTC.

The V and J genes are TRBV4-3 and TRBJ2-3; possibly TRBD1 or TRBD2 for D (6 bases each). V lost 4 bases and J lost 6, with 14 bases in between. The CDR3 covers 14 residues. Per the germline V gene, CDR1 is LGHNA and CDR2 is YSLEER. The CDR3 coding sequence is TGCGCCAGCAGCCCCGAGGGGGGTTGGGATACGCAGTATTTT. This translates into CASSPEGGWDTQYF.

The chain has TRBV5-4 and TRBJ2-7; the D call may be TRBD1 or TRBD2 (5 bases each). Trimming shortened V by 0 bases and J by 7 bases, and 17 bases separated the two germline ends. Germline assignment: CDR1 SGHNT and CDR2 YYREEE (reference sequence). This CDR3 is built from 15 residues. The CDR3 loop is CASSLVEGIVNEQYF. CDR3 nucleotide sequence: TGTGCCAGCAGCTTGGTAGAGGGGATTGTGAATGAGCAGTACTTC.

The chain uses TRBV27 and TRBJ2-7; D perhaps matches TRBD2 (5 bases). The germline V and J ends were trimmed by 3 bases and 0 bases, with 15 bases remaining between them. This CDR3 spans 16 amino acids. Germline V gene lookup returns CDR1 MNHEY and CDR2 SMNVEV (reference sequence). The CDR3 DNA sequence: TGTGCCAGCAGTTTCTCCTCCCGGACTCACTCCTACGAGCAGTACTTC. Translated: CASSFSSRTHSYEQYF.

This clonotype has a single count. A junction end diverges from the germline sequence, so it may reflect a read error. The rearrangement uses TRBV7-2 and TRBJ2-7, with TRBD2 identical over 12 bases. Germline assignment: CDR1 SGHTA and CDR2 FQGNSA. The CDR3 spans 18 residues. As DNA, the CDR3 is TGCGCCAGCAGCCAAGTTTTCTTGACTAGCGGGAGCGTCTACGAGCAGTACTTC. Its protein is CASSQVFLTSGSVYEQYF.

J is TRBJ2-7 and V is TRBV10-3; 15 positions match TRBD2. The CDR3 extends over 14 amino acids. With 11 bases clipped from V and 6 bases from J, the junction kept 8 bases outside the gene matches. The V gene's germline CDR1 is ENHRY and CDR2 SYGVKD. The CDR3 spells CASTGLAGGFEQYF. The CDR3 DNA follows: TGTGCCTCTACGGGACTAGCGGGAGGATTCGAGCAGTACTTC.

The gene calls are TRBV4-2 and TRBJ2-7; no definite D call. V lost 0 bases to trimming and J lost 2 bases, with 11 bases between them. CDR1 and CDR2 (germline): LGHNA, YNFKEQ. The CDR3 extends over 15 amino acids. CDR3 amino acids: CASSQDLDGPYEQYF. The CDR3 region has the DNA TGTGCCAGCAGCCAAGATTTAGACGGTCCCTACGAGCAGTACTTC.

The V gene is TRBV7-9, the J gene TRBJ1-6; 10 positions agree with TRBD1. Germline assignment: CDR1 SEHNR and CDR2 FQNEAQ (reference sequence). The CDR3 has 16 residues. The CDR3 spells CAVSRDRGAFNSPLHF. The DNA for the CDR3 is TGTGCAGTGTCGAGGGACAGGGGCGCTTTTAATTCACCCCTCCACTTT.